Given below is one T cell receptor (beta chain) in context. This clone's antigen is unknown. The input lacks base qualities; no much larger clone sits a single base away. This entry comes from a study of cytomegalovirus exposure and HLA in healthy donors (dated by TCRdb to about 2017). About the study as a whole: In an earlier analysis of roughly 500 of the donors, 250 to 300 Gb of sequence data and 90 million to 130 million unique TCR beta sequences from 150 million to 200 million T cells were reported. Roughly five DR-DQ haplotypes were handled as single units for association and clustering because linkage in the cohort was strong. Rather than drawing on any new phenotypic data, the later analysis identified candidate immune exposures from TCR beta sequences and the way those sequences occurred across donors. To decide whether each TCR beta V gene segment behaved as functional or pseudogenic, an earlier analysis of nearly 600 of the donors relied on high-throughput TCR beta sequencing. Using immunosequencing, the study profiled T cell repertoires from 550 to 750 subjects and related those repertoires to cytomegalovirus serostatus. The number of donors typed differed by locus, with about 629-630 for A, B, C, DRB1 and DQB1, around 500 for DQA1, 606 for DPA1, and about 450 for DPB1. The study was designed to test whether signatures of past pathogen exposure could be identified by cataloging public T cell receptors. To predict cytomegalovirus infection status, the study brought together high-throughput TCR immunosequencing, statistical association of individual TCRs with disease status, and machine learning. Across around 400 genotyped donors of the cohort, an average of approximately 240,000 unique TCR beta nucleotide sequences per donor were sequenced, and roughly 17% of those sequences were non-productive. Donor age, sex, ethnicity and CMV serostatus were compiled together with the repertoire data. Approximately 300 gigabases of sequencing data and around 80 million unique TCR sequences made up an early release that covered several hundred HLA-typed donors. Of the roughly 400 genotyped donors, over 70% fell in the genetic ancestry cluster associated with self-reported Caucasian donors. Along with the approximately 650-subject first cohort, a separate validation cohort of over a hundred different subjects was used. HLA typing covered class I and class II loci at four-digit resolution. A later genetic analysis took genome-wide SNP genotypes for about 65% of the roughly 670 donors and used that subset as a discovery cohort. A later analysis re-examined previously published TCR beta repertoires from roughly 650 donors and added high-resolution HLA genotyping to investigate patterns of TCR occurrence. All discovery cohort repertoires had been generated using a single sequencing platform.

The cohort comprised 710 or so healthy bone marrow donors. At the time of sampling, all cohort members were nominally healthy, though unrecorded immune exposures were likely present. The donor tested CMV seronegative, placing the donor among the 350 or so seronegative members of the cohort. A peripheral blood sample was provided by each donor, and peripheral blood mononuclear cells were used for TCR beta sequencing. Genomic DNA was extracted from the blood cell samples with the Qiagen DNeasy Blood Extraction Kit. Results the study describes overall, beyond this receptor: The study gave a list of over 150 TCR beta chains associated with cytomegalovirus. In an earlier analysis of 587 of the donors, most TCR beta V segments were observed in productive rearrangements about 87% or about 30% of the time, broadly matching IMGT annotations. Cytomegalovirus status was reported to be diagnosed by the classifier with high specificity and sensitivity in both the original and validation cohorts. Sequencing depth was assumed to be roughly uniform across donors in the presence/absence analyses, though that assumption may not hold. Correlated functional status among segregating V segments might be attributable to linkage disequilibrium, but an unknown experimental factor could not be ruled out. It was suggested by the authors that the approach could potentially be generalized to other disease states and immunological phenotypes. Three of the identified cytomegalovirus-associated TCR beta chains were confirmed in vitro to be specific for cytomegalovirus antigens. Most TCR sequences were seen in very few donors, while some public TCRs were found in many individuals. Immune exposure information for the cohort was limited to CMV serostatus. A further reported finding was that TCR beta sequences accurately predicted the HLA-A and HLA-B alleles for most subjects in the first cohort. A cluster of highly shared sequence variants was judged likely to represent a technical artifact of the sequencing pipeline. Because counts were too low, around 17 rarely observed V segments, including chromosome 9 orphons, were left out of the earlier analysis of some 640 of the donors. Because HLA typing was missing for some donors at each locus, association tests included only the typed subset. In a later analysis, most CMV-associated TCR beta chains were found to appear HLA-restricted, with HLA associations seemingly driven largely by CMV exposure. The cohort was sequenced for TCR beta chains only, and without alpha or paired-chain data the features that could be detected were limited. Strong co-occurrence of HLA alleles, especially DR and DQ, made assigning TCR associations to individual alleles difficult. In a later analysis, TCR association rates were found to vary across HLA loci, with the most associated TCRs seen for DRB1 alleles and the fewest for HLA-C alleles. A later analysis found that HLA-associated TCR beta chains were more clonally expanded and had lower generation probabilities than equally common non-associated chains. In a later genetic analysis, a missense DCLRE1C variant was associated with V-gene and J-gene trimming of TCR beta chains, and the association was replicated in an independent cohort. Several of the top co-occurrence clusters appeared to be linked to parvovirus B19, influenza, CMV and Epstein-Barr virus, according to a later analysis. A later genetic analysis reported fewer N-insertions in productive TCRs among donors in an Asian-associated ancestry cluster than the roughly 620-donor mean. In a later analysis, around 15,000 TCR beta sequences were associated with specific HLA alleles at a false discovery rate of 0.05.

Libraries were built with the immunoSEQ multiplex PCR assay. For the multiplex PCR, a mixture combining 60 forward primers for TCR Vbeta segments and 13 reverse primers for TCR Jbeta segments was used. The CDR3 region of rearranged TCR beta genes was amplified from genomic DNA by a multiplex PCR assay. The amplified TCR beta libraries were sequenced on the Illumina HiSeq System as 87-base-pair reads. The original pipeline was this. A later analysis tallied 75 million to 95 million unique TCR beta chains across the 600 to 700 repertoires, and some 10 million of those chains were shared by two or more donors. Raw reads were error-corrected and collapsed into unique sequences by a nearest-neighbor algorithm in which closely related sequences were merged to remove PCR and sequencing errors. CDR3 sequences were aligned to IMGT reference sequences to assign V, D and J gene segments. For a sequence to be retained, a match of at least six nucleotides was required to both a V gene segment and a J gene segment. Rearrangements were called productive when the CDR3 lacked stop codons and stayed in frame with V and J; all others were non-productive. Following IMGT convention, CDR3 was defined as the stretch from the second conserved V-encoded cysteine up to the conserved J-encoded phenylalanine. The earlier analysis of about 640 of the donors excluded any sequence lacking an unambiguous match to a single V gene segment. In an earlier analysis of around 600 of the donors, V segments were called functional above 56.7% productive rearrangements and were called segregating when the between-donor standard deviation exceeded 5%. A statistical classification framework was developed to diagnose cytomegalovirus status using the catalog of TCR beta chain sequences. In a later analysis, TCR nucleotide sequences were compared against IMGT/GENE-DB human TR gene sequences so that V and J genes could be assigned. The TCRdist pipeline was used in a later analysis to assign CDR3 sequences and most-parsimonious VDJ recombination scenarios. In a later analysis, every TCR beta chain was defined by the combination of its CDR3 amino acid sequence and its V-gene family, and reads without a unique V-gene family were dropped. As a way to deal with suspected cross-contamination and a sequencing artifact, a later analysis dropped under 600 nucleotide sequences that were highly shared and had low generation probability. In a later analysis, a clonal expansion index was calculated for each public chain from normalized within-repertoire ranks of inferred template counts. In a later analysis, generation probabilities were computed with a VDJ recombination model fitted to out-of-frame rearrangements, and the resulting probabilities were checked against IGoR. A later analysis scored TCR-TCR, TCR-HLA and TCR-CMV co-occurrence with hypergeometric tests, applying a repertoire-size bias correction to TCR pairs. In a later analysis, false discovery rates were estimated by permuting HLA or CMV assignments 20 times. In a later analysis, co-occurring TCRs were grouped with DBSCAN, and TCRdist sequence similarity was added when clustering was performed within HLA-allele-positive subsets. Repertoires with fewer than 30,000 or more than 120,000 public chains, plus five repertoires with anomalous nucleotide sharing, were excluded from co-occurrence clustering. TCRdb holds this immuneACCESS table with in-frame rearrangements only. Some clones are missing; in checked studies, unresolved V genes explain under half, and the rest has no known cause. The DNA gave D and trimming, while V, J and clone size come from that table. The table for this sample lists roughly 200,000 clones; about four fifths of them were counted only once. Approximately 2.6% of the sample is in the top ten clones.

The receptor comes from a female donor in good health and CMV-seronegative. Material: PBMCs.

The CDR3 protein: CASSLSGLAGDWGTDTQYF. The sequenced DNA is TGTGCCAGCAGTTTGTCAGGACTAGCGGGAGATTGGGGCACAGATACGCAGTATTTT. In this chain, TRBV27 is recombined with TRBJ2-3; 13 middle bases align to TRBD2. V and J are trimmed by 3 bases and 1 base, and the gene matches miss 10 bases of the junction. Reading from cysteine to phenylalanine, the CDR3 counts 19 amino acids. Left in the record is the CDR3 DNA by itself, 57 bases read in frame from the first base. Via the germline V gene (reference sequence), CDR1 is MNHEY and CDR2 SMNVEV.